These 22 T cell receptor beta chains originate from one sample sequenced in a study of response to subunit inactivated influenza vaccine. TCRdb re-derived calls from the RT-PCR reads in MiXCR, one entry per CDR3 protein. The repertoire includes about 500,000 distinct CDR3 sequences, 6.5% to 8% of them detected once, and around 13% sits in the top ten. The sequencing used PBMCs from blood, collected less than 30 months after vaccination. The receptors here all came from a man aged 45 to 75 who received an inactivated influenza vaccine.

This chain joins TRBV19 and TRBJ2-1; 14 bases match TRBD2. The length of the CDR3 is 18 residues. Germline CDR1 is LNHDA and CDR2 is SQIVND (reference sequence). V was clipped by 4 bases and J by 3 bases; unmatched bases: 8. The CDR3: CASSRSGTSGGFYNEQFF. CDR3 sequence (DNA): TGTGCCAGTAGTAGATCCGGGACTAGCGGGGGATTCTACAATGAGCAGTTCTTC.

CDR3 nucleotide sequence: TGCGCCAGCAGCTTTGGAGAGTCTAGCGGGAGAGAGTATTTT. Translation gives CASSFGESSGREYF. This rearrangement joins TRBV5-1 to TRBJ2-3; 10 bases map to TRBD2. This CDR3 has 14 amino acids. The germline V gene has CDR1 SGHRS and CDR2 YFSETQ. The J segment lost 13 bases and the V segment lost 2 bases, leaving 10 bases of the junction unmatched.

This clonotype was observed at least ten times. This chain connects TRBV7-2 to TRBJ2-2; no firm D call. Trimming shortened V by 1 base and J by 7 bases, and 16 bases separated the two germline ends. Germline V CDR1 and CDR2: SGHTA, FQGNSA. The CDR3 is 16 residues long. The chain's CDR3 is CASSLGLGSYYGELFF. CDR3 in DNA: TGTGCCAGCAGCTTAGGTCTAGGGTCCTATTACGGGGAGCTGTTTTTT.

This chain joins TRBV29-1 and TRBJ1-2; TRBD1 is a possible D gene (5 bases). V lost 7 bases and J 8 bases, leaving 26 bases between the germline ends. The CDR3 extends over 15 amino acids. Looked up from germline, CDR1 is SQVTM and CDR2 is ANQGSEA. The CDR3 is CSASGQLRTASGYTF. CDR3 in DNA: TGCAGCGCTTCGGGGCAGCTGAGAACCGCTTCAGGCTACACCTTC.

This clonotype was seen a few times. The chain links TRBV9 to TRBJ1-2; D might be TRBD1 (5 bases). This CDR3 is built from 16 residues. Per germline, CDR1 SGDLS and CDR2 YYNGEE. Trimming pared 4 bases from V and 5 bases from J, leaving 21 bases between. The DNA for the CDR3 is TGTGCCAGCAGCCCAGGACACGGGACCTTAGAATATGGCTACACCTTC. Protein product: CASSPGHGTLEYGYTF. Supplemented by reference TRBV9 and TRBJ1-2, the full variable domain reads DSGVTQTPKHLITATGQRVTLRCSPRSGDLSVYWYQQSLDQGLQFLIQYYNGEERAKGNILERFSAQQFPDLHSELNLSSLELGDSALYFCASSPGHGTLEYGYTFGSGTRLTVV.

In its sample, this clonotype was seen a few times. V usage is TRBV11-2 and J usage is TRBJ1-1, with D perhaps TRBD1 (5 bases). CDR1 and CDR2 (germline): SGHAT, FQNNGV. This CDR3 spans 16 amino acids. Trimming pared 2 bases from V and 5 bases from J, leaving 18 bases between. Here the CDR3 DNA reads TGTGCCAGCAGCTTAAACGGGGCCCGGGGGGGTACTGAAGCTTTCTTT. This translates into CASSLNGARGGTEAFF. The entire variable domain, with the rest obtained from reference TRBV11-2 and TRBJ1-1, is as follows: EAGVAQSPRYKIIEKRQSVAFWCNPISGHATLYWYQQILGQGPKLLIQFQNNGVVDDSQLPKDRFSAERLKGVDSTLKIQPAKLEDSAVYLCASSLNGARGGTEAFFGQGTRLTVV.

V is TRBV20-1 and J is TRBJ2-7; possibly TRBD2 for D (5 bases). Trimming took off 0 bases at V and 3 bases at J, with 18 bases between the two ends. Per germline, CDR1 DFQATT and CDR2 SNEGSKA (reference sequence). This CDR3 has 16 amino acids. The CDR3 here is CSARDPGSSHHYEQYF. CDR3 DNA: TGCAGTGCTAGAGATCCGGGAAGCAGCCACCACTACGAGCAGTACTTC.

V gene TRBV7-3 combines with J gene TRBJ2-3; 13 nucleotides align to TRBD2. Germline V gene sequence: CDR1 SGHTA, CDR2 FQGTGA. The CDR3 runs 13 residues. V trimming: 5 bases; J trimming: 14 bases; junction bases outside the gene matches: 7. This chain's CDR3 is CASSPGTSGTVYF. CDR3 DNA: TGTGCCAGCAGCCCTGGGACTAGCGGGACCGTGTATTTT.

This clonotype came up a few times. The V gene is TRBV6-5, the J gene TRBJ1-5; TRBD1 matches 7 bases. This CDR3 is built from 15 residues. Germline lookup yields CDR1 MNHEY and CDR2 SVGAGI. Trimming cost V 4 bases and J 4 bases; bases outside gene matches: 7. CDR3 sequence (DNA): TGTGCCAGCAGTTCGGGGGTACAGGGGAATCAGCCCCAGCATTTT. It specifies CASSSGVQGNQPQHF.

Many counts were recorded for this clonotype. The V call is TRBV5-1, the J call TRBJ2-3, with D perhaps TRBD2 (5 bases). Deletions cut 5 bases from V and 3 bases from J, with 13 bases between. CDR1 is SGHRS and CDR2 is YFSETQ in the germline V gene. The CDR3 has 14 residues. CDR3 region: CASSTGMGTDTQYF. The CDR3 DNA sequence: TGCGCCAGCAGTACGGGAATGGGTACAGATACGCAGTATTTT.

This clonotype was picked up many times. The CDR3 DNA follows: TGTGCCAGCAGCTTGGGACTGTCACCCCTCCACTTT. Translated: CASSLGLSPLHF. V and J are TRBV12-3 or TRBV12-4 and TRBJ1-6; D possibly corresponds to TRBD1 (5 bases). V was trimmed by 6 bases and J by 10 bases, leaving 10 bases between them. CDR3 length equals 12 residues.

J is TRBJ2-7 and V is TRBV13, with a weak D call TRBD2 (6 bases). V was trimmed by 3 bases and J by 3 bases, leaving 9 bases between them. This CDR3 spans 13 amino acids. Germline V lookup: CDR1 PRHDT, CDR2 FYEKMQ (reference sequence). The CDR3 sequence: CASSLGLYYEQYF. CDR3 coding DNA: TGTGCCAGCAGCTTGGGACTGTACTACGAGCAGTACTTC.

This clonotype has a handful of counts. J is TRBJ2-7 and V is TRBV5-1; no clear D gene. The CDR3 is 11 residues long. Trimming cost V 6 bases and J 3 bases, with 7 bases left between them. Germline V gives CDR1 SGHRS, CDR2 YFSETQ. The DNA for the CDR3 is TGCGCCAGCACAGACGGCTACGAGCAGTACTTC. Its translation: CASTDGYEQYF.

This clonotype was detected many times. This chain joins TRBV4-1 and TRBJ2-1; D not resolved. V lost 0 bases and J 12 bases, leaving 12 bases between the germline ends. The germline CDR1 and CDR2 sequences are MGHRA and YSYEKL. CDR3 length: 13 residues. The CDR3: CASSQDRVIAQFF. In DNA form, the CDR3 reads TGCGCCAGCAGCCAAGATCGGGTAATTGCGCAGTTCTTC.

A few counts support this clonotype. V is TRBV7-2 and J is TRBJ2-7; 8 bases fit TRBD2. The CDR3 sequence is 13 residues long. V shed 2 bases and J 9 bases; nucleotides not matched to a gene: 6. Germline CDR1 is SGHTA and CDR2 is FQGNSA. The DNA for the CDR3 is TGTGCCAGCAGCTTAAGTCGGCGGGAGGTGCAGTACTTC. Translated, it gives CASSLSRREVQYF.

The CDR3 region has the DNA TGTGCCACCAGTGATTTGAGCAGGGCCGATGAGCAGTTCTTC. The encoded protein is CATSDLSRADEQFF. The V call is TRBV24-1, the J call TRBJ2-1; maybe TRBD1 (5 bases). Germline V lookup: CDR1 KGHDR, CDR2 SFDVKD. CDR3 size: 14 residues. V was trimmed by 0 bases and J by 8 bases, leaving 10 bases between them.

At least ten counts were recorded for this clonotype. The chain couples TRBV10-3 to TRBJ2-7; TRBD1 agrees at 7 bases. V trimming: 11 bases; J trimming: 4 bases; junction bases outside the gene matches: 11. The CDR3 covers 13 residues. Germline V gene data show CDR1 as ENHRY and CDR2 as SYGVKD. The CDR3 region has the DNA TGTGCCTCTAGGGGGCAAGAAGGGTACGAGCAGTACTTC. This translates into CASRGQEGYEQYF.

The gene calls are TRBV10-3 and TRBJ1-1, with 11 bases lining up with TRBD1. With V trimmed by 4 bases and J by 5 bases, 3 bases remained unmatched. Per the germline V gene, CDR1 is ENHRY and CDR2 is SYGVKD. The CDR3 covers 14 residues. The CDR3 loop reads CAISGDRGYTEAFF. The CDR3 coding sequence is TGTGCCATCAGTGGGGACAGGGGGTATACTGAAGCTTTCTTT.

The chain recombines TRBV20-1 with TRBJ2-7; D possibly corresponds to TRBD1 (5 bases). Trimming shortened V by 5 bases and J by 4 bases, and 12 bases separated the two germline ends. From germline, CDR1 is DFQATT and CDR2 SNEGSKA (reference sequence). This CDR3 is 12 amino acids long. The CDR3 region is CSAHDRNYEQYF. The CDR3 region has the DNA TGCAGTGCTCACGACAGAAATTACGAGCAGTACTTC.

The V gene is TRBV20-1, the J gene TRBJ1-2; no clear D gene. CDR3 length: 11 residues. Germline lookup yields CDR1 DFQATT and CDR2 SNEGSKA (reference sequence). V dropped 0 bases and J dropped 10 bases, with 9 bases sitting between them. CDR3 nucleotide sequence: TGCAGTGCTAGAGATTCAGTTGTCTACACCTTC. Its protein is CSARDSVVYTF.

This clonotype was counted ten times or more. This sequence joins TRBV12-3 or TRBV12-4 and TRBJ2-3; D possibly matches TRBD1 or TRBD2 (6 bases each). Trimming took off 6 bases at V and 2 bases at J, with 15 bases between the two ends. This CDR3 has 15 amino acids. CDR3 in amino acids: CASSSEGVITDTQYF. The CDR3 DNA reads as TGTGCCAGCAGCTCGGAGGGGGTGATCACAGATACGCAGTATTTT.

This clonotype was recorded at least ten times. CDR3 nucleotide sequence: TGTGCCAGCAGGGGGGTCCTAGCGCAGTACAATGAGCAGTTCTTC. Translation gives CASRGVLAQYNEQFF. The chain uses TRBV6-2 or TRBV6-3 and TRBJ2-1; the D gene is possibly TRBD2 (6 bases). Germline CDR1 reads MNHEY; CDR2 reads SVGEGT. The CDR3 has 15 amino acids. Deletions cut 6 bases from V and 4 bases from J, with 16 bases between.